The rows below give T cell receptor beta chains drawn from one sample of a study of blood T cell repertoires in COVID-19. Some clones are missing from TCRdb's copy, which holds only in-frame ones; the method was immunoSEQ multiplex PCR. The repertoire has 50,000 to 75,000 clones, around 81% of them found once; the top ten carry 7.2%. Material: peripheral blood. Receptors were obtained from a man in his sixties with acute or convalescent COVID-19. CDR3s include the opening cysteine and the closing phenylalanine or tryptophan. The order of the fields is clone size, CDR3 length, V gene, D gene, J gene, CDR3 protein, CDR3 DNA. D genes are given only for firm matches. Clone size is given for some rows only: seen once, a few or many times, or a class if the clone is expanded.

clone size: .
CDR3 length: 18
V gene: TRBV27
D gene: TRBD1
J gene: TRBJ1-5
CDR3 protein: CASSSSPNRGYSNQPQHF
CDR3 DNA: TGTGCCAGCAGTTCCTCCCCGAACAGGGGTTATAGCAATCAGCCCCAGCATTTT

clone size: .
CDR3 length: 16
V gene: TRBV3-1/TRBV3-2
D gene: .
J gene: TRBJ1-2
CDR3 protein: CASSRPPGPSVYGYTF
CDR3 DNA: TGTGCCAGCAGCCGACCCCCGGGACCTAGCGTCTATGGCTACACCTTC

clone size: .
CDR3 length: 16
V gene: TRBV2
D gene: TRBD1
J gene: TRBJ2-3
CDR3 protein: CASSLTGGLSTDTQYF
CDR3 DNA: TGTGCCAGCAGTCTAACAGGGGGGCTAAGCACAGATACGCAGTATTTT

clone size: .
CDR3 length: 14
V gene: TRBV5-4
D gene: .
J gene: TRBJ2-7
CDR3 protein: CASSAQDVGYEQYF
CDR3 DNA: TGTGCCAGCAGCGCGCAGGATGTTGGGTACGAGCAGTACTTC

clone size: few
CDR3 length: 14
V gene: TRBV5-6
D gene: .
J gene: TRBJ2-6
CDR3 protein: CASSRTFGANVLTF
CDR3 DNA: TGTGCCAGCAGCCGGACATTTGGGGCCAACGTCCTGACTTTC

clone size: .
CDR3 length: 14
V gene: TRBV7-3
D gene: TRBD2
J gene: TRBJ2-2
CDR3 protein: CASSPGLGAGELFF
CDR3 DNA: TGTGCCAGCAGCCCCGGACTAGGGGCCGGGGAGCTGTTTTTT

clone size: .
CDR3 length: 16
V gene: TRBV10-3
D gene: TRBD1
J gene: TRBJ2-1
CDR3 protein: CAISDTKGTVLNEQFF
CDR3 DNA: TGTGCCATCAGTGATACTAAAGGGACAGTACTGAATGAGCAGTTCTTC

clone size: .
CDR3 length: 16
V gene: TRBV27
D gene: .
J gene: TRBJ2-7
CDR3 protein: CASSPPYSHIRHEQYF
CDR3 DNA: TGTGCCAGCAGTCCCCCTTATAGCCACATCCGCCACGAGCAGTACTTC

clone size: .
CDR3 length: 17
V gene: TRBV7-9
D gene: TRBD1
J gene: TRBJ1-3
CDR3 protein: CASSSDRGPGSGNTIYF
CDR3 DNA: TGTGCCAGCAGCTCCGATAGGGGGCCGGGCTCTGGAAACACCATATATTTT

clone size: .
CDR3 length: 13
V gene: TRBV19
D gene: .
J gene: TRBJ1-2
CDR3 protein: CASSIDFRDGYTF
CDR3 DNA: TGTGCCAGTAGTATTGATTTCCGGGATGGCTACACCTTC

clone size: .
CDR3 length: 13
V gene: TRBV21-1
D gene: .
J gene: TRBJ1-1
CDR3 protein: CASSKVTGNEAFF
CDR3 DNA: TGTGCCAGCAGCAAAGTTACAGGCAACGAAGCTTTCTTT

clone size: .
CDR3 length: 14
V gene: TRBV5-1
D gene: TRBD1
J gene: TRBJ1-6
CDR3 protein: CASRETGEHSPLHF
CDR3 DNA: TGCGCCAGCAGGGAGACAGGGGAGCATTCACCCCTCCACTTT

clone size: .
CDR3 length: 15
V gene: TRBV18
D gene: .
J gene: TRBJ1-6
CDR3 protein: CASSPGGGSDSPLHF
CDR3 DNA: TGTGCCAGCTCACCTGGGGGGGGTAGTGATTCACCCCTCCACTTT

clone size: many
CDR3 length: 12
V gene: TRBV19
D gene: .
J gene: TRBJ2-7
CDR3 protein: CASSMGPGGQYF
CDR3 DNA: TGTGCCAGTAGTATGGGCCCCGGAGGGCAGTACTTC

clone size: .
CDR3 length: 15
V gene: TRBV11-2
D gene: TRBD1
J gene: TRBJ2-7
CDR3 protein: CASSNRGTGGYEQYF
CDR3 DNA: TGTGCCAGCAGCAACCGCGGGACAGGGGGCTACGAGCAGTACTTC

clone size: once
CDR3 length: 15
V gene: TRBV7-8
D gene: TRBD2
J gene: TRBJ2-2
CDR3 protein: CASSLVAGGLGELFF
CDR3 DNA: TGTGCCAGCAGCTTAGTTGCGGGGGGCCTCGGGGAGCTGTTTTTT

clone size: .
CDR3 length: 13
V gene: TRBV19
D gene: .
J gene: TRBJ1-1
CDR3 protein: CASSRVRGTEAFF
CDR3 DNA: TGTGCCAGTAGTCGAGTCAGGGGTACTGAAGCTTTCTTT

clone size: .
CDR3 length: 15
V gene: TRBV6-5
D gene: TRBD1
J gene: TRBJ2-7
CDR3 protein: CASYRDRGSPGAQYF
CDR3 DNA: TGTGCCAGTTACCGGGACAGGGGCTCCCCAGGTGCGCAGTACTTC

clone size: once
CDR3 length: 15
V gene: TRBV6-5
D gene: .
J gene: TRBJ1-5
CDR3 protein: CASSTQEGYNQPQHF
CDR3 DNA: TGTGCCAGCAGCACCCAGGAGGGCTACAATCAGCCCCAGCATTTT

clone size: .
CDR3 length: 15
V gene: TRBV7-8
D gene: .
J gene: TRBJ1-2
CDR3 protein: CASSAPFETNYGYTF
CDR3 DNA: TGTGCCAGCAGCGCGCCGTTTGAAACTAACTATGGCTACACCTTC

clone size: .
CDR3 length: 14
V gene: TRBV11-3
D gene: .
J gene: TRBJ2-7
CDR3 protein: CASSQTGAAYEQYF
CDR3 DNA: TGTGCCAGCAGCCAGACAGGAGCCGCCTACGAGCAGTACTTC

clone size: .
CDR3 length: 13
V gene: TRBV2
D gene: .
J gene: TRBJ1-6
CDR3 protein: CASSENQGSPLHF
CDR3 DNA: TGTGCCAGCAGTGAAAATCAGGGTTCACCCCTCCACTTT

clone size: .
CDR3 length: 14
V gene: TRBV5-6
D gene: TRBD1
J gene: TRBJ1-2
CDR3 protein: CASSLGQGIGGYTF
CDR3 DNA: TGTGCCAGCAGCCTGGGACAGGGGATAGGTGGCTACACCTTC

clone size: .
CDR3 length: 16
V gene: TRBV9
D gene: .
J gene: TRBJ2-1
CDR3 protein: CASSVAIARGANEQFF
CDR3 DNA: TGTGCCAGCAGCGTAGCTATAGCTCGGGGGGCCAATGAGCAGTTCTTC

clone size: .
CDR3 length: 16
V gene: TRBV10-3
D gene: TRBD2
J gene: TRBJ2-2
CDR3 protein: CAISESVAGGPGELFF
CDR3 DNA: TGTGCCATCAGTGAGTCGGTAGCGGGGGGGCCCGGGGAGCTGTTTTTT

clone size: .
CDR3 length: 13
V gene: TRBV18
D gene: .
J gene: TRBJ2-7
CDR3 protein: CASSTESSYEQYF
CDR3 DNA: TGTGCCAGCTCGACAGAGAGCTCCTACGAGCAGTACTTC